The clone carrying this TCR beta chain was counted once. The sample carries other DNA sequences with the same CDR3. Some clones are missing from TCRdb's copy, which holds only in-frame ones; the method was immunoSEQ multiplex PCR. The table lists around 980,000 clones, around 78% of them singletons. V dropped 1 base and J dropped 2 bases, with 3 bases sitting between them. This CDR3 region has 13 residues. Per the germline V gene, CDR1 is SEHNR and CDR2 is FQNEAQ (reference sequence). The data originate from a study of shared clonotypes between healthy human individuals. Sequencing was carried out using memory CD4+ T cells from PBMCs. Indicated subset: CD45RA-negative fraction. V gene TRBV7-9 combines with J gene TRBJ1-3; unclear D gene. This clonotype originated in a man younger than 35 in good health. Some clones in this sample may be carry-over from other donors' samples. CDR3 bases: TGTGCCAGCAGCTTAGGGGCTGGAAACACCATATATTTT. It yields the protein CASSLGAGNTIYF.